Below are 19 T cell receptor beta chains sequenced from a single sample in a study of T cell responses to AZD1222 COVID-19 vaccine. Profiled with immunoSEQ multiplex PCR; TCRdb holds only in-frame clones, not every one. This table has 95,000 to 150,000 clones, over 75% appearing once. The sample was peripheral blood, taken on day 0 of AZD1222 vaccination. Receptors were obtained from an adult in good health.

The V call is TRBV3-1 (or the pseudogene TRBV3-2), the J call TRBJ2-2, with D possibly being TRBD1 (7 bases). The length of the CDR3 is 16 residues. V lost 3 bases and J 1 base, leaving 12 bases between the germline ends. CDR1 and CDR2 (germline): LGHDT, YNNKEL (reference sequence). In DNA, the CDR3 is TGTGCCAGCAGCCAGACAGGGAGGATGAACACCGGGGAGCTGTTTTTT. Residues: CASSQTGRMNTGELFF.

This clone was seen only once. CDR3 sequence: CASSYSRGESYEQYF. DNA for the CDR3: TGTGCCAGCAGTTACTCCCGCGGGGAATCCTACGAGCAGTACTTC. The rearrangement uses TRBV6-2 or TRBV6-3 and TRBJ2-7; the D gene is possibly TRBD2 (6 bases). Trimming cost V 0 bases and J 1 base, with 10 bases left between them. Germline V gene lookup returns CDR1 MNHEY and CDR2 SVGEGT. The CDR3 consists of 15 residues.

This clone was observed a handful of times. The chain employs TRBV28 and TRBJ1-2; no reliable D call. Trimming took 4 bases from V and 8 from J, leaving 14 bases between them. There are 13 residues in the CDR3. Germline V gives CDR1 MDHEN, CDR2 SYDVKM. CDR3 coding DNA: TGTGCCAGCAGTTCCGAGGCCTTTGGCGGCTACACCTTC. Protein product: CASSSEAFGGYTF.

This clone was recorded a few times. The V gene is TRBV19, the J gene TRBJ2-7; TRBD2 matches 7 bases. V shed 8 bases and J 2 bases; nucleotides not matched to a gene: 6. This CDR3 has 13 amino acids. Germline assignment: CDR1 LNHDA and CDR2 SQIVND (reference sequence). The CDR3 loop is CASGRAGAYEQYF. The CDR3 DNA sequence: TGTGCCAGTGGGAGGGCAGGAGCCTACGAGCAGTACTTC.

The V call is TRBV5-1, the J call TRBJ1-2, with TRBD1 as a possible D gene (6 bases). The CDR3 loop spans 15 amino acids. The V gene's germline CDR1 is SGHRS and CDR2 YFSETQ. V shed 5 bases and J shed 4 bases, with 18 bases lying between them. DNA for the CDR3: TGCGCCAGCAGACCAGGTACGACAGGCCCCTATGGCTACACCTTC. This translates into CASRPGTTGPYGYTF. Full variable domain (rest looked up from reference TRBV5-1 and TRBJ1-2): KAGVTQTPRYLIKTRGQQVTLSCSPISGHRSVSWYQQTPGQGLQFLFEYFSETQRNKGNFPGRFSGRQFSNSRSEMNVSTLELGDSALYLCASRPGTTGPYGYTFGSGTRLTVV.

The chain combines TRBV19 with TRBJ1-5; possible D gene TRBD1, 6 bases. Trimming pared 4 bases from V and 7 bases from J, leaving 11 bases between. This CDR3 spans 13 amino acids. In germline, CDR1 is LNHDA, CDR2 SQIVND (reference sequence). CDR3 amino acids: CASSREGGQPQHF. CDR3 nucleotides: TGTGCCAGTAGTAGGGAGGGGGGCCAGCCCCAGCATTTT.

The chain joins TRBV6-1 to TRBJ1-5; D possibly corresponds to TRBD1 (6 bases). The CDR3 has 13 residues. CDR1 is MNHNS, CDR2 SASEGT, per germline. The V gene lost 2 bases and the J gene lost 7 bases, with 9 bases spanning the gap. The CDR3 here is CASSETGRQPQHF. Written as DNA, the CDR3 is TGTGCCAGCAGTGAAACAGGGAGACAGCCCCAGCATTTT.

V is TRBV7-2 and J is TRBJ1-6; 8 bases fit TRBD1. The CDR3 runs to 15 residues. J was trimmed by 7 bases and V by 5 bases; bases with no gene match: 7. Germline V gene lookup returns CDR1 SGHTA and CDR2 FQGNSA. CDR3 DNA: TGTGCCAGCAGCCCGCGGACAGGGCTCAATTCACCCCTCCACTTT. Its translation: CASSPRTGLNSPLHF.

The chain has TRBV28 and TRBJ2-7; 9 positions agree with TRBD1. This CDR3 contains 13 residues. Germline lookup yields CDR1 MDHEN and CDR2 SYDVKM. V shed 8 bases and J 2 bases; nucleotides not matched to a gene: 4. CDR3 in DNA: TGTGCCAGCTGCGGACAGGGGCCCTACGAGCAGTACTTC. Translating it yields CASCGQGPYEQYF.

V usage is TRBV27 and J usage is TRBJ1-5; TRBD1 is a possible D gene (6 bases). This CDR3 spans 16 amino acids. Germline CDR1 is MNHEY and CDR2 is SMNVEV (reference sequence). Trimming cost V 1 base and J 3 bases, with 13 bases left between them. The CDR3 sequence is CASSLWGQGSNQPQHF. CDR3 coding DNA: TGTGCCAGCAGTTTATGGGGGCAGGGGTCCAATCAGCCCCAGCATTTT.

The rearrangement links TRBV7-2 to TRBJ2-3; a weak D match, TRBD1 (5 bases). The CDR3 extends over 14 amino acids. The germline V gene has CDR1 SGHTA and CDR2 FQGNSA. Trimming took 5 bases from V and 4 from J, leaving 13 bases between them. The CDR3 DNA sequence: TGTGCCAGCAGCCCAGGGCGAGGATCAGATACGCAGTATTTT. Translated, it gives CASSPGRGSDTQYF.

The gene calls are TRBV20-1 and TRBJ1-4; tentatively, D is TRBD1 (5 bases). The CDR3 has 14 residues. Germline CDR1 is DFQATT and CDR2 is SNEGSKA (reference sequence). V was cut by 3 bases and J by 7 bases, with 15 bases left in between. The CDR3 here is CSASEGPGGEKLFF. For the CDR3, the DNA is TGCAGTGCTAGTGAGGGGCCTGGGGGTGAAAAACTGTTTTTT.

This clone has a handful of counts. The chain is built from TRBV28 and TRBJ2-5; D gene unclear. V shed 6 bases and J shed 5 bases, with 7 bases lying between them. This CDR3 region has 11 residues. CDR1 MDHEN and CDR2 SYDVKM come from the germline V gene. CDR3 sequence (DNA): TGTGCCAGCAGCCAGAGGGAGACCCAGTACTTC. This translates into CASSQRETQYF.

The chain links TRBV4-3 to TRBJ1-2; D remains ambiguous. V shed 0 bases and J shed 5 bases, with 13 bases lying between them. Germline CDR1 reads LGHNA; CDR2 reads YSLEER. The CDR3 runs to 15 residues. CDR3 bases: TGCGCCAGCAGCCAAGATTTCACCGTGCTATATGGCTACACCTTC. Translated: CASSQDFTVLYGYTF.

The V call is TRBV27, the J call TRBJ2-1; TRBD2 matches 14 bases. Germline CDR1 MNHEY, CDR2 SMNVEV (reference sequence). The CDR3 has 15 amino acids. Trimming took 5 bases from V and 8 from J; bases not matched to a gene: 5. The CDR3 spells CASSPTSGGAHEQFF. DNA of the CDR3: TGTGCCAGCAGTCCGACTAGCGGGGGGGCCCATGAGCAGTTCTTC.

The chain combines TRBV21-1 with TRBJ2-7; the D call TRBD1 from the table was never checked on the DNA. TRBV21-1 is deemed a pseudogene. This CDR3 has 15 amino acids. CDR3 in DNA: TGTGCCAGCAGCGACCGGACAGGGAAGACCTACGAGCAGTACTTC. It codes for CASSDRTGKTYEQYF.

The V call is TRBV3-1 (or the pseudogene TRBV3-2), the J call TRBJ1-1, with no clear D. CDR1 and CDR2 from the germline V gene are LGHDT and YNNKEL (reference sequence). CDR3 length: 13 residues. The germline V and J ends were trimmed by 4 bases and 11 bases, with 17 bases remaining between them. CDR3 in DNA: TGTGCCAGCAGCCTCCCCGGCCAGACTGGGGCTTTCTTT. Translation gives CASSLPGQTGAFF.

This clone was found once. The chain carries TRBV4-3 and TRBJ2-1; 8 nucleotides match TRBD2. The CDR3 covers 17 residues. CDR1 is LGHNA, CDR2 YSLEER, per germline. The J segment lost 4 bases and the V segment lost 5 bases, leaving 13 bases of the junction unmatched. The CDR3 loop is CASSTSLRAGAYNEQFF. The CDR3 nucleotides are TGCGCCAGCAGCACTTCGCTTCGAGCGGGGGCATACAATGAGCAGTTCTTC.

The chain couples TRBV19 to TRBJ1-1; no firm D call. Deletions cut 6 bases from V and 1 base from J, with 6 bases between. CDR1 and CDR2 from the germline V gene are LNHDA and SQIVND (reference sequence). The CDR3 is 12 residues long. This chain's CDR3 is CASSSRNTEAFF. Written as DNA, the CDR3 is TGTGCCAGTAGCTCCAGGAACACTGAAGCTTTCTTT.